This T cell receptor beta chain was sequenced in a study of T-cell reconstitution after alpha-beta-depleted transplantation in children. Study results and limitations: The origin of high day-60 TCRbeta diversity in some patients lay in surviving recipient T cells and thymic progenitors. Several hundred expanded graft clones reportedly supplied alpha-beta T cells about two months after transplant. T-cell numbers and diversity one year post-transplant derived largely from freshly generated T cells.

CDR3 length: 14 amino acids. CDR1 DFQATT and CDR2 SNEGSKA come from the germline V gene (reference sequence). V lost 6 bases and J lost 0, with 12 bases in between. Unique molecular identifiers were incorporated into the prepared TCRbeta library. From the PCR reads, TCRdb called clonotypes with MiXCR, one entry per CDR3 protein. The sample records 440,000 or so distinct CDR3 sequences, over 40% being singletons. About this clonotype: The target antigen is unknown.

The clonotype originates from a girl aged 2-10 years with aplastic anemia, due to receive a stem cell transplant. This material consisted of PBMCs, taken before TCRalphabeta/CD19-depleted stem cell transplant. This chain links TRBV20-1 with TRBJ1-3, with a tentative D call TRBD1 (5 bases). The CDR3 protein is CSASLTASGNTIYF. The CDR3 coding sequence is TGCAGTGCCTCACTGACAGCCTCTGGAAACACCATATATTTT.